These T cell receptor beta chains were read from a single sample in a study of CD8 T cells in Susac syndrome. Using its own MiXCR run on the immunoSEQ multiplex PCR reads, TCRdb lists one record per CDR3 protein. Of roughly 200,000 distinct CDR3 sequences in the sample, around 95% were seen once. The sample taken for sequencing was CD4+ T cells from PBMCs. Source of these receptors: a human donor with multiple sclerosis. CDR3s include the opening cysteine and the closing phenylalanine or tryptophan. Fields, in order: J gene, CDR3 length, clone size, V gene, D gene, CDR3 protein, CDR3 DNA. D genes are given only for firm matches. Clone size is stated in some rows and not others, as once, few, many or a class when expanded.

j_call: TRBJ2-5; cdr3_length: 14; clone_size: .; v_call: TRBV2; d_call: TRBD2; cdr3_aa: CASTLRGGEETQYF; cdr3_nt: TGTGCCAGCACCCTGCGGGGGGGAGAAGAGACCCAGTACTTC
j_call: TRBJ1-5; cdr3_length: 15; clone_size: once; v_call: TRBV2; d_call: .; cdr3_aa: CASSSQGSGNQPQHF; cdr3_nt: TGTGCCAGCAGTTCACAGGGTTCGGGCAATCAGCCCCAGCATTTT
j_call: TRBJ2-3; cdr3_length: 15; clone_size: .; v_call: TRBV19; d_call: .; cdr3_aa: CASSPPFLTMGTQYF; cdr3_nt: TGTGCCAGTAGCCCCCCGTTCCTAACAATGGGTACGCAGTATTTT
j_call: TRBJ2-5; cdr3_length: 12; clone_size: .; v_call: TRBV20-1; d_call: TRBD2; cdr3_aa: CSASRGVETQYF; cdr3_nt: TGCAGTGCTAGTCGGGGGGTCGAGACCCAGTACTTC
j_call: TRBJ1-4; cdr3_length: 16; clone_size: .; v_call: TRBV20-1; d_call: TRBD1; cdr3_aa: CSALTGIGWANEKLFF; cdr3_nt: TGCAGTGCTTTGACAGGGATCGGCTGGGCTAATGAAAAACTGTTTTTT
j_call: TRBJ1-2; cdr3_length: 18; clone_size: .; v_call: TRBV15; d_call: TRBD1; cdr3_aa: CATSRDQPGTGGNYGYTF; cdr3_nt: TGTGCCACCAGCAGAGATCAGCCCGGGACAGGGGGTAACTATGGCTACACCTTC
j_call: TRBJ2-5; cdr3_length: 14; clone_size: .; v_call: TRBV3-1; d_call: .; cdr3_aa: CASSPRELLGTQYF; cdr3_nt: TGTGCCAGCAGCCCCCGTGAACTTTTGGGGACCCAGTACTTC
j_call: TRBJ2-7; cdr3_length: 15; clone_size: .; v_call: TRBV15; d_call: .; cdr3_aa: CATSRDRGAIGEQYF; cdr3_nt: TGTGCCACCAGCAGAGATAGGGGGGCTATTGGCGAGCAGTACTTC
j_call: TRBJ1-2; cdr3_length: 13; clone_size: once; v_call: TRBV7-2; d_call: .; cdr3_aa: CASSPLGRFGYTF; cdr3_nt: TGTGCCAGCAGCCCGCTGGGGCGGTTCGGCTACACCTTC
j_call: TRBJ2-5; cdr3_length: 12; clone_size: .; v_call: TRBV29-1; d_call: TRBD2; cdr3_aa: CSVQRGTETQYF; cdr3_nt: TGCAGCGTTCAGCGGGGGACAGAGACCCAGTACTTC
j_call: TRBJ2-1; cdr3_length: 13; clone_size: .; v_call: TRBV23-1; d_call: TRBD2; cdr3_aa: CASSQKPGGEQFF; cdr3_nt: TGCGCCAGCAGTCAAAAACCGGGGGGTGAGCAGTTCTTC
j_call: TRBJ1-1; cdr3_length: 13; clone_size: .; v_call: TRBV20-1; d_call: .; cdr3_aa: CSAPSQVNTEAFF; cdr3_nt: TGCAGTGCTCCTAGCCAGGTAAACACTGAAGCTTTCTTT
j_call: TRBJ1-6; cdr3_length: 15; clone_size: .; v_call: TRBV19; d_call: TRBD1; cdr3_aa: CATNTQTGSNSPLHF; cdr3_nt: TGTGCCACCAACACCCAGACAGGGAGCAATTCACCCCTCCACTTT
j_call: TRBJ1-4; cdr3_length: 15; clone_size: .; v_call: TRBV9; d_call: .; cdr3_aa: CASSVGPAPNEKLFF; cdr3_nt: TGTGCCAGCAGCGTAGGGCCAGCCCCTAATGAAAAACTGTTTTTT
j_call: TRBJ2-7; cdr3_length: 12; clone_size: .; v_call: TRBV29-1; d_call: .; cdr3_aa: CSVANRPYEQYF; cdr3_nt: TGCAGCGTTGCAAACAGACCATACGAGCAGTACTTC
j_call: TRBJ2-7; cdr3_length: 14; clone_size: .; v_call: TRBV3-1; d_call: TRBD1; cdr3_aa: CASSRGQVSYEQYF; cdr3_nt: TGTGCCAGCAGCCGGGGACAGGTCTCCTACGAGCAGTACTTC
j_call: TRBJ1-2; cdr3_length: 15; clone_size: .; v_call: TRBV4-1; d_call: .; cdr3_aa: CASSQMGRNNYGYTF; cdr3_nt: TGCGCCAGCAGCCAAATGGGCCGGAATAACTATGGCTACACCTTC
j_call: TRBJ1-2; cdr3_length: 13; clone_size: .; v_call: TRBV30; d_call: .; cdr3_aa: CAWSRQGNYGYTF; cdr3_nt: TGTGCCTGGTCCCGGCAAGGAAACTATGGCTACACCTTC
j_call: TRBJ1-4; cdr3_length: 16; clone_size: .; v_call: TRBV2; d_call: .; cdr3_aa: CASSESGRGVDEKLFF; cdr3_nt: TGTGCCAGCAGTGAAAGTGGGCGAGGCGTTGATGAAAAACTGTTTTTT
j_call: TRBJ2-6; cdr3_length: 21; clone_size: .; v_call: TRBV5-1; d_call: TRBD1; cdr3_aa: CASSLDRQGRGLVSGANVLTF; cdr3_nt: TGCGCCAGCAGCTTGGATCGACAGGGCCGAGGGCTAGTCTCTGGGGCCAACGTCCTGACTTTC
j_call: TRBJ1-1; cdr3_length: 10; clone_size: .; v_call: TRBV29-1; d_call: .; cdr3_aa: CSPGETEAFF; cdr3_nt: TGCAGCCCGGGGGAAACTGAAGCTTTCTTT
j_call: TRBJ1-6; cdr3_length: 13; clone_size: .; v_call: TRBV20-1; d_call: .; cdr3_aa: CSAIPDSNSPLHF; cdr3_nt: TGCAGTGCTATACCCGATTCTAATTCACCCCTCCACTTT
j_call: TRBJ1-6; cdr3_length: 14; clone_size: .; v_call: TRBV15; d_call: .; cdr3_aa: CATSRGGSGSPLHF; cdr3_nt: TGTGCCACCAGCAGAGGAGGGTCCGGGTCACCCCTCCACTTT
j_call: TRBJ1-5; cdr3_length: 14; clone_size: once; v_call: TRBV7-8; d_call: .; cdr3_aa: CASSLREGDQPQHF; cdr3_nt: TGTGCCAGCAGCTTAAGAGAAGGGGACCAGCCCCAGCATTTT
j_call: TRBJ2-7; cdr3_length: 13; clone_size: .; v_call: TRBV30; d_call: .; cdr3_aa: CAWSATDRRRQYF; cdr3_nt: TGTGCCTGGAGTGCGACGGACCGACGGAGGCAGTACTTC
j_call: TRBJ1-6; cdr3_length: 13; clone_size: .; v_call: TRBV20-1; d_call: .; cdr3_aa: CSARDRRDSPLHF; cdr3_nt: TGCAGTGCTAGAGATAGGAGGGATTCACCCCTCCACTTT
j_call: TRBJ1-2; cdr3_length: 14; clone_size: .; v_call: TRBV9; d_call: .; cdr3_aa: CASSSDRSGDHYTF; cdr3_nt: TGTGCCAGCAGCTCCGATCGGTCGGGGGACCACTACACCTTC
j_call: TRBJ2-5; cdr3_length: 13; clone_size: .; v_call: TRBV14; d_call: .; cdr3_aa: CASSQGGSETQYF; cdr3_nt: TGTGCCAGCAGCCAAGGGGGATCTGAGACCCAGTACTTC
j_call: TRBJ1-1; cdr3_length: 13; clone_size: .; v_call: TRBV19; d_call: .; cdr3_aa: CASSTRANTEAFF; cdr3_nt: TGTGCCAGTAGTACCCGGGCGAACACTGAAGCTTTCTTT
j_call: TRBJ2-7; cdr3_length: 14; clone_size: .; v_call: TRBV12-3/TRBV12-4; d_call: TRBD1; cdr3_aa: CASSSNRGSYEQYF; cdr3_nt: TGTGCCAGCAGTTCCAACAGGGGTTCCTACGAGCAGTACTTC
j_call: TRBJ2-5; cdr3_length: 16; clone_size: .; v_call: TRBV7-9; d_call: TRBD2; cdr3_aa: CASSLASSRGVWTQYF; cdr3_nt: TGTGCCAGCAGCTTAGCGAGTAGCCGGGGGGTATGGACCCAGTACTTC
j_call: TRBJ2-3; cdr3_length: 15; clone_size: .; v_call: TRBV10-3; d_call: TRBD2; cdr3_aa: CAISEWRGGTDTQYF; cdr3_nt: TGTGCCATCAGTGAGTGGCGGGGGGGCACAGATACGCAGTATTTT
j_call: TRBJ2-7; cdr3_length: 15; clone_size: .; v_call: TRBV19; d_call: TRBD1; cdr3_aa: CASSMGQRSVYEQYF; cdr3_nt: TGTGCCAGTAGTATGGGACAGCGGTCCGTCTACGAGCAGTACTTC
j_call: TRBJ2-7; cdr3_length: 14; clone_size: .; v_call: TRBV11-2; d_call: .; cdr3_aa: CASSSGGPYYEQYF; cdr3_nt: TGTGCCAGCAGCTCCGGGGGCCCCTACTACGAGCAGTACTTC
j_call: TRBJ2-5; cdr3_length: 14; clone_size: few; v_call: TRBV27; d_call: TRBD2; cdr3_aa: CASSVAGVQETQYF; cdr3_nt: TGTGCCAGCAGTGTAGCGGGGGTACAAGAGACCCAGTACTTC
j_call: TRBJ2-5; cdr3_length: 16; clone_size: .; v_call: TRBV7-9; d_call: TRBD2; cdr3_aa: CAGSRASGGAEETQYF; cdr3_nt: TGTGCTGGATCTCGGGCTAGCGGGGGGGCAGAAGAGACCCAGTACTTC